The 25 T cell receptor beta chains presented below share a single source sample, sequenced in a study of blood T cell repertoires in COVID-19. The protocol was immunoSEQ multiplex PCR, while the TCRdb copy is restricted to in-frame clones and leaves out a portion. The sample shows 50,000 to 70,000 clones, 65% to 85% of them seen only once. Sequencing was performed on PBMCs or T cells enriched from blood (not recorded which). Source of these receptors: a woman aged 60-75 years who had been exposed to COVID-19.

The chain recombines TRBV28 with TRBJ1-5; TRBD1 is a possible D gene (5 bases). Germline V CDR1 and CDR2: MDHEN, SYDVKM. The CDR3 is 15 amino acids. The V and J ends lost 3 bases and 0 bases respectively, with 9 bases between them. CDR3 in DNA: TGTGCCAGCAGTTTTCAGGGCCCTAGCAATCAGCCCCAGCATTTT. Translation gives CASSFQGPSNQPQHF.

The rearrangement links TRBV5-4 to TRBJ1-3, with D possibly matching TRBD1 (5 bases). The CDR3 has 17 amino acids. V shed 0 bases and J shed 0 bases, with 13 bases lying between them. Looked up from germline, CDR1 is SGHNT and CDR2 is YYREEE (reference sequence). The CDR3 region is CASSLGGGARSGNTIYF. The CDR3 nucleotides are TGTGCCAGCAGCTTGGGAGGTGGGGCACGCTCTGGAAACACCATATATTTT.

This sequence joins TRBV20-1 and TRBJ2-3; 9 bases match TRBD2. V lost 3 bases and J lost 2; bases outside the gene matches: 9. This CDR3 spans 16 amino acids. Germline lookup yields CDR1 DFQATT and CDR2 SNEGSKA (reference sequence). The CDR3 here is CSASPRLAVNTDTQYF. The CDR3 DNA reads TGCAGTGCTAGTCCCCGACTAGCGGTTAACACAGATACGCAGTATTTT.

The V and J genes are TRBV19 and TRBJ1-6; TRBD1 aligns across 7 bases. The CDR3 totals 15 residues. The V and J ends lost 7 bases and 8 bases, in that order; junction bases with no gene match: 11. Germline values: CDR1 LNHDA, CDR2 SQIVND (reference sequence). The CDR3 coding sequence is TGTGCCAGTACCTCCCCCGCTGGGACAGATTCACCCCTCCACTTT. Protein product: CASTSPAGTDSPLHF.

Written as DNA, the CDR3 is TGCGCCAGCAGCTTGGGGGGGCGCGAGGATGGCTACACCTTC. Translated: CASSLGGREDGYTF. J is TRBJ1-2 and V is TRBV5-1; perhaps TRBD1 as D (6 bases). Trimming took off 0 bases at V and 6 bases at J, with 12 bases between the two ends. This CDR3 has 14 amino acids. Germline CDR1 and CDR2: SGHRS and YFSETQ.

Here the CDR3 DNA reads TGTGCCAGCAGCATTAGACAGGAAGGGGTGTATGGCTACACCTTC. The encoded protein is CASSIRQEGVYGYTF. This sequence joins TRBV11-2 and TRBJ1-2; tentatively, D is TRBD1 (6 bases). V lost 5 bases and J 5 bases, leaving 18 bases between the germline ends. Germline assignment: CDR1 SGHAT and CDR2 FQNNGV. The CDR3 spans 15 residues. The variable domain in full, with the rest retrieved from reference TRBV11-2 and TRBJ1-2, is EAGVAQSPRYKIIEKRQSVAFWCNPISGHATLYWYQQILGQGPKLLIQFQNNGVVDDSQLPKDRFSAERLKGVDSTLKIQPAKLEDSAVYLCASSIRQEGVYGYTFGSGTRLTVV.

This chain joins TRBV10-3 and TRBJ2-7, with 7 bases identical to TRBD2. The CDR3 has 13 amino acids. CDR1 is ENHRY, CDR2 SYGVKD, per germline. V was pared by 10 bases and J by 2 bases, with 8 bases of the junction left unmatched. The CDR3 spells CASGEGGPYEQYF. CDR3 bases: TGTGCCAGTGGGGAGGGAGGGCCCTACGAGCAGTACTTC.

In nucleotides, the CDR3 is TGTGCCAGCAGTACTCGGGGGTATAATTCACCCCTCCACTTT. Translating it yields CASSTRGYNSPLHF. The gene calls are TRBV3-1 (or the pseudogene TRBV3-2) and TRBJ1-6; maybe TRBD1 (5 bases). Germline assignment: CDR1 LGHDT and CDR2 YNNKEL (reference sequence). The CDR3 has 14 residues. Trimming removed 6 bases at V and 4 bases at J, with 10 bases between.

V and J are TRBV2 and TRBJ2-6, with D possibly being TRBD1 (6 bases). Trimming pared 10 bases from V and 2 bases from J, leaving 9 bases between. Per the germline V gene, CDR1 is SNHLY and CDR2 is FYNNEI. The length of the CDR3 is 13 residues. CDR3 loop: CAIRGAGANVLTF. CDR3 DNA sequence: TGTGCCATCAGGGGCGCTGGGGCCAACGTCCTGACTTTC.

V usage is TRBV11-2 and J usage is TRBJ1-4; D call uncertain. Trimming removed 9 bases from V and 8 bases from J, with 10 bases in between. This CDR3 contains 11 residues. CDR1 and CDR2 (germline): SGHAT, FQNNGV. The CDR3 bases are TGTGCCAGTAAAGCGGAGGAAAAACTGTTTTTT. Translation: CASKAEEKLFF.

This clone was picked up a small number of times. The chain is built from TRBV29-1 and TRBJ1-2; no clear D gene. The CDR3 has 14 amino acids. Between the trimmed V and J ends, which lost 2 bases and 5 bases, there was a span of 15 bases. CDR1 SQVTM and CDR2 ANQGSEA come from the germline V gene. The CDR3 nucleotides are TGCAGCGTTGAAACCCCGAGTCCTGATTATGGCTACACCTTC. Translated, it gives CSVETPSPDYGYTF.

The chain is built from TRBV27 and TRBJ2-2, with TRBD2 matching over 7 bases. V lost 3 bases and J lost 6; bases outside the gene matches: 10. The CDR3 is made up of 16 amino acids. CDR1 and CDR2 (germline): MNHEY, SMNVEV (reference sequence). The CDR3: CASSFRLVGGPGELFF. CDR3 nucleotide sequence: TGTGCCAGCAGTTTCCGACTAGTGGGAGGGCCCGGGGAGCTGTTTTTT.

J is TRBJ1-2 and V is TRBV9; D may be TRBD1 (6 bases). Per the germline V gene, CDR1 is SGDLS and CDR2 is YYNGEE. The V end was cut by 0 bases, the J end by 0 bases, with 9 bases between. The CDR3 totals 15 residues. The CDR3 DNA is TGTGCCAGCAGCGTAGGGGGACAAGCTAACTATGGCTACACCTTC. Encoded protein: CASSVGGQANYGYTF.

The rearrangement uses TRBV5-1 and TRBJ1-1; 8 bases map to TRBD1. The CDR3 contains 15 residues. Trimming removed 0 bases from V and 5 bases from J; junction bases left unmatched: 6. CDR1 and CDR2 from the germline V gene are SGHRS and YFSETQ. The CDR3 DNA follows: TGCGCCAGCAGCTTGGCACAGGGGGTACGGACTGAAGCTTTCTTT. Its translation is CASSLAQGVRTEAFF.

This chain uses TRBV15 with TRBJ2-7, with D unclear. The CDR3 has 13 residues. Germline CDR1 LNHNV, CDR2 YYDKDF (reference sequence). V dropped 0 bases and J dropped 5 bases, with 8 bases sitting between them. The CDR3 spells CATSRDDKHEQYF. CDR3 coding DNA: TGTGCCACCAGCAGAGATGACAAGCACGAGCAGTACTTC.

Concerning this clone: One junction end does not reproduce the germline sequence, and a read error may be involved. This rearrangement joins TRBV5-8 to TRBJ2-5; D is possibly TRBD1 or TRBD2 (6 bases each). The CDR3 is made up of 14 amino acids. Germline V gene data show CDR1 as SGHTS and CDR2 as YDEGEE. The CDR3 bases are TGTGCCAGCATCTTGGGGGGCAGACAAGAGACCCAGTACTTC. Encoded protein: CASILGGRQETQYF.

The V and J genes are TRBV5-4 and TRBJ2-1; D unresolved. CDR3 length equals 13 residues. CDR1 and CDR2 (germline): SGHNT, YYREEE (reference sequence). The ends were cut back, 4 bases at V and 1 base at J, with 6 bases in the middle. CDR3 sequence reads: CASSPRSYNEQFF. As DNA, the CDR3 is TGTGCCAGCAGCCCTCGTTCCTACAATGAGCAGTTCTTC.

This clone was observed a handful of times. The chain has TRBV28 and TRBJ1-5; D call uncertain. The length of the CDR3 is 13 residues. Germline V lookup: CDR1 MDHEN, CDR2 SYDVKM. Trimming left V 2 bases short and J 5 bases short, with 7 bases between. DNA of the CDR3: TGTGCCAGCAGTTTAAGTAGTGATCAGCCCCAGCATTTT. Its protein is CASSLSSDQPQHF.

The V gene is TRBV6-4, the J gene TRBJ2-1, with 10 positions matching TRBD2. The germline CDR1 and CDR2 sequences are MRHNA and SNTAGT. The CDR3 has 14 residues. The V gene end was trimmed by 6 bases and the J gene end by 9 bases; junction bases not matched to a gene: 8. Here the CDR3 reads CASSLLAGLGEQFF. Here the CDR3 DNA reads TGTGCCAGCAGCTTACTAGCGGGACTGGGTGAGCAGTTCTTC.

The CDR3 sequence is CASSSSLRGSSSPLHF. In nucleotides, the CDR3 is TGTGCCAGCAGTTCATCCCTCAGGGGGTCTAGTTCACCCCTCCACTTT. This rearrangement joins TRBV27 to TRBJ1-6; 7 bases map to TRBD1. Germline values: CDR1 MNHEY, CDR2 SMNVEV (reference sequence). J lost 9 bases, V lost 4 bases, and 12 bases had no gene match. The CDR3 length is 16 residues.

The chain employs TRBV4-3 and TRBJ1-5, with 10 bases fitting TRBD1. Germline V gene sequence: CDR1 LGHNA, CDR2 YSLEER. The CDR3 runs 16 residues. V gave up 0 bases and J gave up 7 bases; unmatched junction bases: 6. CDR3 nucleotides: TGCGCCAGCAGCCAAGATAGAGGACAGGGGGTGCAGCCCCAGCATTTT. Amino acids: CASSQDRGQGVQPQHF.

The chain recombines TRBV10-2 with TRBJ2-1; 10 bases map to TRBD1. CDR3 size: 17 residues. Germline-derived CDR1 and CDR2 are WSHSY and SAAADI. Unmatched junction bases numbered 15, after V lost 5 bases and J lost 8 bases. The DNA for the CDR3 is TGCGCCAGCAGTCCCAATCGGGGACAGGGGATGTTCGATGAGCAGTTCTTC. It is translated as CASSPNRGQGMFDEQFF.

V gene TRBV10-1 combines with J gene TRBJ2-1; TRBD2 matches 7 bases. This CDR3 has 14 amino acids. Germline V lookup: CDR1 WNHNN, CDR2 SYGVQD (reference sequence). Trimming took 2 bases from V and 6 from J; bases not matched to a gene: 4. The CDR3 DNA reads TGCGCCAGCAGTGAGGCGGGAGTGGGCAATGAGCAGTTCTTC. Residues: CASSEAGVGNEQFF.

The chain couples TRBV19 to TRBJ1-4, with D hard to call. This CDR3 region has 11 residues. V gave up 4 bases and J gave up 11 bases, with 8 bases separating them. Germline V gene sequence: CDR1 LNHDA, CDR2 SQIVND (reference sequence). As DNA, the CDR3 is TGTGCCAGTAGTACCTCAGGCAAACTGTTTTTT. It specifies CASSTSGKLFF.

The chain carries TRBV10-2 and TRBJ1-4, with D hard to call. The CDR3 has 12 amino acids. V lost 6 bases and J lost 5, with 7 bases in between. Germline V gene sequence: CDR1 WSHSY, CDR2 SAAADI. The CDR3 here is CASRQNNEKLFF. The CDR3 region has the DNA TGCGCCAGCAGGCAGAACAATGAAAAACTGTTTTTT.